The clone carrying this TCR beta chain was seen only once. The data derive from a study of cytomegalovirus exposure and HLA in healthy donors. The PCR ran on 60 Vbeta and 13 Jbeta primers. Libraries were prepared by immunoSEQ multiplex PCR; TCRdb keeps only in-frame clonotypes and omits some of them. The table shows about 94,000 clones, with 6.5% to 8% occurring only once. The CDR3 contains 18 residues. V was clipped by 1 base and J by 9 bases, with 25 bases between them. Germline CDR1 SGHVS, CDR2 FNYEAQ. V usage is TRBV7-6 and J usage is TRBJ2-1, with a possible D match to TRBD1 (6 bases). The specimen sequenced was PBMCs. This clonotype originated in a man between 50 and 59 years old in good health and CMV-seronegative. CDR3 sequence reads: CASSLEAGAGAGYGEQFF. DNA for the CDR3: TGTGCCAGCAGCTTAGAGGCAGGGGCAGGGGCGGGTTATGGTGAGCAGTTCTTC.